This is a list of T cell receptor beta chains from one sample in a study of blood T cells in healthy people across ages. TCRdb re-called the 5' RACE reads with MiXCR, one entry per CDR3 protein. Here the sample spans 850,000 to 1,100,000 distinct CDR3 sequences, 35% to 40% being singletons. Sequenced: blood. All receptors derive from a man between 18 and 35 years old in good health. The CDR3 runs from the conserved cysteine through the conserved F or W. A D gene is named only where the DNA matches it firmly. The listing skips clone size in some rows; elsewhere it reads once, few, many or a size class.

- | TRBJ2-5 | TRBV18 | - | CASSPPDSIKETQYF | TGTGCCAGCTCACCACCGGACAGCATTAAAGAGACCCAGTACTTC
TRBD1 | TRBJ2-1 | TRBV7-2 | - | CASSLEGRGSREQFF | TGTGCCAGCAGCTTAGAAGGCAGGGGGTCGAGGGAGCAGTTCTTC
- | TRBJ2-3 | TRBV20-1 | few | CSARGGQLSTDTQYF | TGCAGTGCTAGGGGGGGGCAGCTGAGCACAGATACGCAGTATTTT
- | TRBJ1-1 | TRBV20-1 | - | CSARGQGSPEAFF | TGCAGTGCTAGAGGGCAGGGGAGCCCTGAAGCTTTCTTT
TRBD1 | TRBJ2-7 | TRBV4-3 | many | CASSQDSGTGEGNEQYF | TGCGCCAGCAGCCAAGATTCCGGGACAGGGGAAGGGAACGAGCAGTACTTC
TRBD1 | TRBJ2-3 | TRBV19 | - | CASRGTGNTDTQYF | TGTGCCAGCCGTGGGACAGGGAACACAGATACGCAGTATTTT
TRBD1 | TRBJ1-2 | TRBV15 | - | CATSGDRQGYGYTF | TGTGCCACCAGCGGAGATCGACAGGGCTATGGCTACACCTTC
TRBD1 | TRBJ1-6 | TRBV27 | few | CASSYRDRVGSPLHF | TGTGCCAGCAGTTACCGCGACAGGGTTGGTTCACCCCTCCACTTT
TRBD1 | TRBJ1-1 | TRBV5-5 | - | CASRKQGRNTEAFF | TGTGCCAGCAGAAAACAGGGGAGGAACACTGAAGCTTTCTTT
TRBD2 | TRBJ2-5 | TRBV11-1 | few | CASRNLGTSGETQYF | TGTGCCAGCCGCAACCTCGGGACTAGTGGAGAGACCCAGTACTTC
TRBD1 | TRBJ2-2 | TRBV29-1 | - | CSGQGTGELFF | TGCAGCGGACAGGGGACCGGGGAGCTGTTTTTT
- | TRBJ2-7 | TRBV6-2/TRBV6-3 | many | CASTSVWDEQYF | TGTGCCAGCACCTCCGTGTGGGACGAGCAGTACTTC
TRBD2 | TRBJ2-1 | TRBV20-1 | few | CSARTSGGVYEQFF | TGCAGTGCTAGAACTAGCGGGGGGGTCTATGAGCAGTTCTTC
TRBD1 | TRBJ2-4 | TRBV7-2 | few | CASSLAGTGKNIQYF | TGTGCCAGCAGCTTAGCTGGGACAGGCAAAAACATTCAGTACTTC
- | TRBJ1-5 | TRBV20-1 | - | CSASSTGHQPQHF | TGCAGTGCTAGCTCAACGGGGCATCAGCCCCAGCATTTT
- | TRBJ2-5 | TRBV11-2 | - | CASSLGRSGLKETQYF | TGTGCCAGCAGCTTAGGTAGAAGCGGGTTAAAAGAGACCCAGTACTTC